This T cell receptor beta chain was sequenced for a study of CD8 T cells in Susac syndrome. The CDR3 extends over 14 amino acids. Germline values: CDR1 LGHDT, CDR2 YNNKEL (reference sequence). With 4 bases removed from V and 2 bases from J, the gap between germline ends came to 12 bases. The authors reverse transcribed about 0.5 to 1 ug RNA with random hexamers. TCRdb ran MiXCR on the immunoSEQ multiplex PCR reads and lists one entry per CDR3 protein. Here the sample spans some 50,000 distinct CDR3 sequences, about 95% being singletons. The TCR was taken from a human donor with Susac syndrome. The specimen was CD8+ T cells from PBMCs. This chain connects TRBV3-1 to TRBJ2-7; D may be TRBD2 (6 bases). CDR3 amino acids: CASSLTSRTYEQYF. For the CDR3, the DNA is TGTGCCAGCAGCCTCACTAGCCGCACCTACGAGCAGTACTTC.